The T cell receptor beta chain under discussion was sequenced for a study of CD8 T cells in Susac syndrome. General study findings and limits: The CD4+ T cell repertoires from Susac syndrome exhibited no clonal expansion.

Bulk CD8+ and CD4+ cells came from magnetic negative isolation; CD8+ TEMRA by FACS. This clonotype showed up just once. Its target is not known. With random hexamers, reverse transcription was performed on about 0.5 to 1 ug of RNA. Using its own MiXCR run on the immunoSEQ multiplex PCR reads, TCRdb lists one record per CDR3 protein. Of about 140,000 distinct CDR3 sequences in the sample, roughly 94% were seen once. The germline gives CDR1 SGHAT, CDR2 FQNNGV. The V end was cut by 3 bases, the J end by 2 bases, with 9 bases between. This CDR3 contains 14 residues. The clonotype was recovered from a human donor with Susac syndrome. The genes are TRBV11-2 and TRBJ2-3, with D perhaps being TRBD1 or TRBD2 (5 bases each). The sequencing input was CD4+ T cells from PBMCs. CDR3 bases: TGTGCCAGCAGCTTTGGGGGATTCACAGATACGCAGTATTTT. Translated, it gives CASSFGGFTDTQYF.